The source of this TCR beta chain is a study of control samples from healthy donors and cancer patients (dated by TCRdb to about 2020). CDR1 KGHDR and CDR2 SFDVKD were looked up in the germline V gene. From its cysteine to its phenylalanine, the CDR3 spans 14 amino acids. Kept here is only the CDR3 DNA, which spans 42 bases and is read in frame from base 1. Library construction relied on the immunoSEQ multiplex PCR assay. TCRdb provides this immuneACCESS table in a form limited to in-frame rearrangements. Some clones are lacking; in checked studies, under half of them reflect an unresolved V gene, and why the rest are absent is not known. The sample table records over 100,000 clones; over 80% of these occur just once. Less than 2.5% of the sample comes from the top ten. Details on this clone: Its antigen is not yet known. Germline is not matched at one junction end, which may reflect a read error.

The source is a woman aged 45-60 years in good health. The sequencing input was blood. The chain uses TRBV24-1 and TRBJ1-2; 8 bases in the junction line up with TRBD1. The sequence in DNA is TGCCCACCAGGGATGCAGGGGGCTGGCTATGGCTACACCTTC. Its protein reads: CPPGMQGAGYGYTF.